Listed here are 27 T cell receptor beta chains from one sample, sequenced in a study of vaccination effects on CD4 cells after COVID-19. Prior to sequencing, the ViraFEST assay stimulated PBMC with viral peptide pools, which expanded the antigen-specific CD4+ T cells. Culturing for 10 days preceded CD4+ T cell isolation. The participants, recipients of two vaccine doses, got either BNT162b2 or mRNA-1273. Using immunoSEQ multiplex PCR, the repertoire was profiled, and TCRdb retains in-frame clones only, with some absent. The sample yields roughly 27,000 clones, around 74% seen once. These TCRs are of unknown antigen specificity. The source material was CD4+ T cells from PBMCs cultured with HCoV-OC43 spike peptides, sampled after COVID-19 vaccination. Subset reported: HCoV-OC43 spike overlapping peptide pool stimulation. These receptors all stem from a human donor who received a COVID-19 vaccine.

The chain has TRBV10-2 and TRBJ1-4; D not certain. Trimming stripped 6 bases from V and 0 bases from J, with 8 bases between. The germline gives CDR1 WSHSY, CDR2 SAAADI. The CDR3 consists of 14 residues. The CDR3 nucleotides are TGCGCCAGCAGAGGCGGAGCAACTAATGAAAAACTGTTTTTT. Protein product: CASRGGATNEKLFF.

The CDR3 DNA is TGTGCCAGCAGCCAAGGACTAGCGGGAGCTGGGGCCAACGTCCTGACTTTC. Translated, it gives CASSQGLAGAGANVLTF. The gene calls are TRBV3-1 (or the pseudogene TRBV3-2) and TRBJ2-6; 12 bases map to TRBD2. CDR1 and CDR2 (germline): LGHDT, YNNKEL (reference sequence). V shed 1 base, J shed 2 bases, and the junction held 0 bases outside the gene matches. This CDR3 has 17 amino acids.

The CDR3, as DNA: TGCGCCAGCAGCCCCAGGGCAACTAATGAAAAACTGTTTTTT. Translated: CASSPRATNEKLFF. The rearrangement joins TRBV5-1 to TRBJ1-4; D might be TRBD1 (5 bases). Trimming removed 4 bases at V and 0 bases at J, with 7 bases between. Germline values: CDR1 SGHRS, CDR2 YFSETQ. The CDR3 loop spans 14 amino acids.

The rearrangement uses TRBV7-8 and TRBJ2-7; TRBD2 aligns across 12 bases. From germline, CDR1 is SGHVS and CDR2 FQNEAQ. The length of the CDR3 is 14 residues. The V segment lost 5 bases and the J segment 6 bases; nucleotides outside the gene matches: 5. The DNA for the CDR3 is TGTGCCAGCAGCCGGACTAGCGGGATTGGCGAGCAGTACTTC. This translates into CASSRTSGIGEQYF.

V is TRBV10-1 and J is TRBJ2-1; D assignment may be TRBD1 or TRBD2 (7 bases each). Trimming shortened V by 6 bases and J by 6 bases, and 18 bases separated the two germline ends. Germline assignment: CDR1 WNHNN and CDR2 SYGVQD (reference sequence). The CDR3 has 15 amino acids. This CDR3 reads CASRGGGGGRNEQFF. The CDR3 DNA reads TGCGCCAGCAGAGGAGGGGGCGGGGGACGCAATGAGCAGTTCTTC.

V usage is TRBV5-1 and J usage is TRBJ2-3; 7 bases fit TRBD1. This CDR3 contains 15 residues. Germline V lookup: CDR1 SGHRS, CDR2 YFSETQ. Trimming removed 2 bases from V and 1 base from J; junction bases left unmatched: 4. CDR3 coding DNA: TGCGCCAGCAGCTTAACCGGGACAGGCACAGATACGCAGTATTTT. Encoded protein: CASSLTGTGTDTQYF.

The J gene is TRBJ1-2, the V gene TRBV19; possibly TRBD1 for D (6 bases). Trimming removed 7 bases at V and 4 bases at J, with 31 bases between. Germline V gene sequence: CDR1 LNHDA, CDR2 SQIVND (reference sequence). The CDR3 runs to 19 residues. CDR3 amino acids: CASTSSPKDDRLRVYGYTF. For the CDR3, the DNA is TGTGCCAGTACCTCTTCCCCGAAGGACGACAGGCTCAGGGTCTATGGCTACACCTTC.

This chain uses TRBV19 with TRBJ2-7; the D is unclear. The CDR3 spans 15 residues. V was shortened by 6 bases and J by 3 bases, with 18 bases between the two germline ends. The germline CDR1 and CDR2 sequences are LNHDA and SQIVND (reference sequence). The CDR3 DNA reads TGTGCCAGTAGCTTTGCAGGACCAGCTTACTACGAGCAGTACTTC. It codes for CASSFAGPAYYEQYF.

The rearrangement links TRBV3-1 (or the pseudogene TRBV3-2) to TRBJ2-1; D unclear. The CDR3 sequence is 14 residues long. The V gene lost 5 bases and the J gene lost 7 bases, with 15 bases spanning the gap. CDR1 is LGHDT, CDR2 YNNKEL, per germline (reference sequence). CDR3 residues: CASSSNLNTNEQFF. In nucleotides, the CDR3 is TGTGCCAGCAGCAGCAACCTTAACACTAATGAGCAGTTCTTC.

The chain combines TRBV7-8 with TRBJ2-3; the D is unclear. The germline V and J ends were trimmed by 10 bases and 4 bases, with 21 bases remaining between them. CDR3 length equals 15 residues. Germline loops: CDR1 SGHVS, CDR2 FQNEAQ. The CDR3 DNA reads TGTGCCACCCTGGGTGGTCGATTCCCCGCAGATACGCAGTATTTT. The encoded protein is CATLGGRFPADTQYF.

This clone showed up just a few times. This chain uses TRBV11-2 with TRBJ2-3; possible D gene TRBD2, 6 bases. This CDR3 contains 15 residues. V was pared by 5 bases and J by 0 bases, with 12 bases between. Per germline, CDR1 SGHAT and CDR2 FQNNGV. This CDR3 is CASSPGGTSTDTQYF. In DNA form, the CDR3 reads TGTGCCAGCAGCCCCGGCGGGACTAGCACAGATACGCAGTATTTT.

V usage is TRBV10-3 and J usage is TRBJ2-2; 9 nucleotides line up with TRBD2. Germline CDR1 reads ENHRY; CDR2 reads SYGVKD. The CDR3 is 17 amino acids. V lost 2 bases and J lost 2; bases outside the gene matches: 6. The CDR3 loop reads CAISEEGGRANTGELFF. CDR3 sequence (DNA): TGTGCCATCAGTGAGGAAGGCGGGAGGGCCAACACCGGGGAGCTGTTTTTT.

In its sample, this clone was seen once. V and J are TRBV4-1 and TRBJ2-7, with TRBD2 matching over 11 bases. Germline V CDR1 and CDR2: MGHRA, YSYEKL. Trimming removed 2 bases from V and 6 bases from J; junction bases left unmatched: 12. The CDR3 sequence is 17 residues long. The CDR3 DNA reads TGCGCCAGCAGCCAAAGGGCCATACTAGCGGGAGCGGGCGAGCAGTACTTC. Its translation: CASSQRAILAGAGEQYF.

The chain combines TRBV12-3 or TRBV12-4 with TRBJ1-2; TRBD1 might be the D (5 bases). V shed 3 bases and J shed 6 bases, with 11 bases lying between them. This CDR3 contains 13 residues. This chain's CDR3 is CASSFGQGHGYTF. The CDR3, as DNA: TGTGCCAGCAGTTTCGGGCAGGGCCATGGCTACACCTTC.

This chain links TRBV6-6 with TRBJ2-2; the D gene is possibly TRBD2 (6 bases). V dropped 7 bases and J dropped 0 bases, with 12 bases sitting between them. Germline V gene sequence: CDR1 MNHNY, CDR2 SVGAGI (reference sequence). This CDR3 region has 15 residues. CDR3 sequence (DNA): TGTGCCAGCAACCCCGGAGGGGCGAACACCGGGGAGCTGTTTTTT. Translation: CASNPGGANTGELFF.

This clone was recorded a few times. The chain combines TRBV7-9 with TRBJ1-6; D gene unclear. This CDR3 is built from 17 residues. CDR1 and CDR2 from the germline V gene are SEHNR and FQNEAQ (reference sequence). V was clipped by 0 bases and J by 0 bases, with 9 bases between them. CDR3 DNA sequence: TGTGCCAGCAGCTTAGCGCAGGCGTTCTCCTATAATTCACCCCTCCACTTT. This sequence encodes CASSLAQAFSYNSPLHF.

The chain joins TRBV3-1 (or the pseudogene TRBV3-2) to TRBJ1-2, with 7 bases that match TRBD1. In germline, CDR1 is LGHDT, CDR2 YNNKEL (reference sequence). With V trimmed by 6 bases and J by 5 bases, 12 bases remained unmatched. The CDR3 length is 15 residues. CDR3 sequence reads: CASSSTTGKTYGYTF. DNA for the CDR3: TGTGCCAGCAGTTCGACGACAGGGAAAACTTATGGCTACACCTTC.

The J gene is TRBJ2-5, the V gene TRBV5-5; D is unclear. Germline V gives CDR1 SGHKS, CDR2 YYEKEE (reference sequence). The CDR3 totals 15 residues. Deletions cut 1 base from V and 5 bases from J, with 15 bases between. The CDR3 sequence is CASSLSAVDGETQYF. The CDR3 nucleotides are TGTGCCAGCAGCTTGTCCGCAGTCGACGGGGAGACCCAGTACTTC.

The CDR3: CASSFTAGRQETQYF. Written as DNA, the CDR3 is TGTGCCAGCAGTTTCACTGCGGGCCGTCAAGAGACCCAGTACTTC. This rearrangement joins TRBV6-6 to TRBJ2-5, with D perhaps TRBD2 (5 bases). Germline V lookup: CDR1 MNHNY, CDR2 SVGAGI (reference sequence). Deletions cut 4 bases from V and 2 bases from J, with 14 bases between. The CDR3 is 15 amino acids.

The chain carries TRBV4-1 and TRBJ2-2; D perhaps matches TRBD1 (5 bases). In germline, CDR1 is MGHRA, CDR2 YSYEKL. Trimming removed 1 base from V and 3 bases from J, with 15 bases in between. CDR3 size: 17 residues. CDR3 loop: CASSQGPTVPDTGELFF. Here the CDR3 DNA reads TGCGCCAGCAGCCAAGGTCCGACAGTCCCGGACACCGGGGAGCTGTTTTTT.

The chain has TRBV24-1 and TRBJ1-4; the match to TRBD1 covers 9 bases. The V gene's germline CDR1 is KGHDR and CDR2 SFDVKD. This CDR3 has 17 residues. The junction had 7 bases not matched to a gene; V was cut back by 3 bases and J by 3 bases. CDR3 DNA: TGTGCCACCAGTGATCCTGGACAGGGGTCATCTAATGAAAAACTGTTTTTT. It is translated as CATSDPGQGSSNEKLFF.

The chain combines TRBV2 with TRBJ2-3; D remains ambiguous. The germline CDR1 and CDR2 sequences are SNHLY and FYNNEI. The CDR3 covers 16 residues. Deletions cut 0 bases from V and 0 bases from J, with 10 bases between. The CDR3 nucleotides read TGTGCCAGCAGTGAAGCGCCCAGTACTAGCACAGATACGCAGTATTTT. Translating gives CASSEAPSTSTDTQYF.

For the CDR3, the DNA is TGTGCCAGCAGTTTAAGGGGGTCAGCCAAAAACATTCAGTACTTC. Translated, it gives CASSLRGSAKNIQYF. The chain links TRBV28 to TRBJ2-4, with D maybe TRBD1 (6 bases). Germline CDR1 MDHEN, CDR2 SYDVKM. The CDR3 length is 15 residues. Trimming took off 2 bases at V and 0 bases at J, with 8 bases between the two ends.

This clone was recorded once. The chain has TRBV7-6 and TRBJ2-5; 7 nucleotides align to TRBD2. This CDR3 is 15 amino acids long. Losses at the gene ends were 2 bases for V and 0 bases for J; bases not matched to a gene: 3. Per germline, CDR1 SGHVS and CDR2 FNYEAQ. The CDR3 is CASSLRRENQETQYF. The CDR3 nucleotides read TGTGCCAGCAGCTTACGGCGGGAGAACCAAGAGACCCAGTACTTC. The full variable domain, completed using reference TRBV7-6 and TRBJ2-5, is GAGVSQSPRYKVTKRGQDVALRCDPISGHVSLYWYRQALGQGPEFLTYFNYEAQQDKSGLPNDRFSAERPEGSISTLTIQRTEQRDSAMYRCASSLRRENQETQYFGPGTRLLVL.

The rearrangement links TRBV25-1 to TRBJ2-3; 7 bases match TRBD1. V lost 6 bases and J lost 2; bases outside the gene matches: 8. Germline V gene sequence: CDR1 MGHDK, CDR2 SYGVNS. The CDR3 runs 15 residues. The CDR3 DNA reads as TGTGCCAGCAGCAGGGGGACAGACTACACAGATACGCAGTATTTT. Translation: CASSRGTDYTDTQYF.

The V call is TRBV18, the J call TRBJ2-7; D is perhaps TRBD2 (6 bases). CDR3 length equals 16 residues. V lost 3 bases and J lost 0, with 15 bases in between. In germline, CDR1 is KGHSH, CDR2 LQKENI. CDR3 coding DNA: TGTGCCAGCTCACCCGGGAGTGGCCATAGCTCCTACGAGCAGTACTTC. Its protein product is CASSPGSGHSSYEQYF. The complete variable domain, with remaining parts taken from reference TRBV18 and TRBJ2-7, reads NAGVMQNPRHLVRRRGQEARLRCSPMKGHSHVYWYRQLPEEGLKFMVYLQKENIIDESGMPKERFSAEFPKEGPSILRIQQVVRGDSAAYFCASSPGSGHSSYEQYFGPGTRLTVT.

The chain uses TRBV2 and TRBJ2-5, with D uncertain. The CDR3 runs 11 residues. Trimming took off 7 bases at V and 4 bases at J, with 7 bases between the two ends. Germline V CDR1 and CDR2: SNHLY, FYNNEI. Here the CDR3 reads CASKAAETQYF. For the CDR3, the DNA is TGTGCCAGCAAGGCAGCAGAGACCCAGTACTTC.